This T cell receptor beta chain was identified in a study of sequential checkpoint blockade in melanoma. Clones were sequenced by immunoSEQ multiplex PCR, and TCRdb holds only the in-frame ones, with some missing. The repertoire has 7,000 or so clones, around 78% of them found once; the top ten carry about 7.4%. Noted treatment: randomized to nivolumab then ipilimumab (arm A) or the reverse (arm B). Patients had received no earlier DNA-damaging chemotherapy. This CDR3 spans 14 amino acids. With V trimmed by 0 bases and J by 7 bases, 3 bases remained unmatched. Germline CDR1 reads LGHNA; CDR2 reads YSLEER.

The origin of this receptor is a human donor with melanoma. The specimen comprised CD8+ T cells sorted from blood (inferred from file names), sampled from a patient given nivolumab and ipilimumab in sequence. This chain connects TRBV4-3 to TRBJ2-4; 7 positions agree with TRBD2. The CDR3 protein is CASSQDLGGNIQYF. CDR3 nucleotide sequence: TGCGCCAGCAGCCAAGATCTGGGGGGGAACATTCAGTACTTC.